This T cell receptor (beta chain) was observed in a study of T-cell memory formation after mild COVID-19. TCRdb passed the 5' RACE reads through MiXCR, listing each CDR3 protein once. The table records just over 350,000 distinct CDR3 sequences, 13% to 15% of them present only once. The CDR3 has 15 amino acids. Trimming removed 5 bases from V and 10 bases from J, with 18 bases in between. Germline V gene data show CDR1 as LNHDA and CDR2 as SQIVND (reference sequence). The specimen was PBMCs or a T cell subset sorted from them (not recorded which). The receptor was derived from a man between 18 and 29 years old who had mild COVID-19 (a few samples of this study predate the infection). Cell type and time point are not known. The chain is built from TRBV19 and TRBJ1-6; D is possibly TRBD1 (6 bases). The CDR3 sequence: CASSSGPGAGSPLHF. The CDR3 nucleotides read TGTGCCAGTAGTTCAGGTCCGGGGGCAGGATCACCCCTCCACTTT. The variable domain in full, with the rest retrieved from reference TRBV19 and TRBJ1-6, is DGGITQSPKYLFRKEGQNVTLSCEQNLNHDAMYWYRQDPGQGLRLIYYSQIVNDFQKGDIAEGYSVSREKKESFPLTVTSAQKNPTAFYLCASSSGPGAGSPLHFGNGTRLTVT.